The rows below give T cell receptor beta chains drawn from one sample of a study of beta chain features in type 1 diabetes. Only in-frame clones appear in the TCRdb table, and some are missing; sequencing was by immunoSEQ multiplex PCR. Counted here are 550,000 to 850,000 clones, around an eighth occurring once; the ten biggest clones make up about 0.02%. Sequences were obtained from naive CD4+ T cells from blood. The receptors were gathered from a man between 18 and 35 years old with type 1 diabetes. Each CDR3 is given with its conserved first and last residue. Each record gives: clone size, D gene, V gene, J gene, CDR3 DNA, CDR3 protein. A D gene is named only where the DNA matches it firmly. The size entry is marked missing in some rows and otherwise reads once, few, many or a size class.

abundance: few
d_gene: TRBD2
v_gene: TRBV29-1
j_gene: TRBJ2-5
CDR3nt: TGCAGCGTTGGGTCTACTAGCGGAAAAGAGACCCAGTACTTC
CDR3aa: CSVGSTSGKETQYF

abundance: NA
d_gene: NA
v_gene: TRBV28
j_gene: TRBJ2-7
CDR3nt: TGTGCCAGCACCCCAGGGCCGGGCTACGAGCAGTACTTC
CDR3aa: CASTPGPGYEQYF

abundance: NA
d_gene: NA
v_gene: TRBV7-6
j_gene: TRBJ1-4
CDR3nt: TGTGCCAGCAGCTTAGCTTACCCCAGGGCAGCGGAGGAAAAACTGTTTTTT
CDR3aa: CASSLAYPRAAEEKLFF

abundance: NA
d_gene: NA
v_gene: TRBV6-6
j_gene: TRBJ2-5
CDR3nt: TGTGCCAGCAGTACTAGCTGGGATGTGGAGACCCAGTACTTC
CDR3aa: CASSTSWDVETQYF

abundance: NA
d_gene: TRBD2
v_gene: TRBV5-1
j_gene: TRBJ2-1
CDR3nt: TGCGCCAGCAGGGCTAGCGGGGAGAGGAATGAGCAGTTCTTC
CDR3aa: CASRASGERNEQFF

abundance: NA
d_gene: TRBD1
v_gene: TRBV18
j_gene: TRBJ2-5
CDR3nt: TGTGCCAGTTCACCTAGAGGACAGGGGTTGGAAGAGACCCAGTACTTC
CDR3aa: CASSPRGQGLEETQYF

abundance: once
d_gene: NA
v_gene: TRBV5-1
j_gene: TRBJ1-1
CDR3nt: TGCGCCAGCAGCTTGGCTGGATGGGACACTGAAGCTTTCTTT
CDR3aa: CASSLAGWDTEAFF

abundance: NA
d_gene: NA
v_gene: TRBV2
j_gene: TRBJ2-7
CDR3nt: TGTGCCAGCGGATTCGATTACGAGCAGTACTTC
CDR3aa: CASGFDYEQYF

abundance: few
d_gene: NA
v_gene: TRBV11-2
j_gene: TRBJ1-2
CDR3nt: TGTGCCAGCAGCTTAGGCTCGTGGGGCTACACCTTC
CDR3aa: CASSLGSWGYTF

abundance: few
d_gene: TRBD1
v_gene: TRBV6-5
j_gene: TRBJ2-1
CDR3nt: TGTGCCAGCAGTTATTCGACAGGGGTGGACTACAATGAGCAGTTCTTC
CDR3aa: CASSYSTGVDYNEQFF

abundance: few
d_gene: TRBD1
v_gene: TRBV4-1
j_gene: TRBJ1-5
CDR3nt: TGCGCCAGCAGCCAAGATGGACAGGGGAGCAATCAGCCCCAGCATTTT
CDR3aa: CASSQDGQGSNQPQHF